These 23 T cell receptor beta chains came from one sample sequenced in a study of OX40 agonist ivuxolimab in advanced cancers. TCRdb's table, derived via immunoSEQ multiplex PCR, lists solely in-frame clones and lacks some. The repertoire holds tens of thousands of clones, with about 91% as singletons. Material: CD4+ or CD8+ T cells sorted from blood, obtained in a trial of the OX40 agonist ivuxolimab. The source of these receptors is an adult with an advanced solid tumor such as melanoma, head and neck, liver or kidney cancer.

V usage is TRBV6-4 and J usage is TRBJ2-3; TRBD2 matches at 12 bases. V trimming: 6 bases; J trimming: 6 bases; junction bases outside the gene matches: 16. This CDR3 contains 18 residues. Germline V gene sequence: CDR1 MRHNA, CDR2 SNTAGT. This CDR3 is CASSGPRLAGAPRDTQYF. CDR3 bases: TGTGCCAGCAGCGGCCCCCGACTAGCGGGAGCCCCCCGGGATACGCAGTATTTT.

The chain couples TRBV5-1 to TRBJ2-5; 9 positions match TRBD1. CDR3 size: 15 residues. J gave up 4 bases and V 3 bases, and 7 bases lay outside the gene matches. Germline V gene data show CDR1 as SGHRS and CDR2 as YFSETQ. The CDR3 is CASSSSGQGIETQYF. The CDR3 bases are TGCGCCAGCAGCTCCAGCGGACAGGGGATAGAGACCCAGTACTTC.

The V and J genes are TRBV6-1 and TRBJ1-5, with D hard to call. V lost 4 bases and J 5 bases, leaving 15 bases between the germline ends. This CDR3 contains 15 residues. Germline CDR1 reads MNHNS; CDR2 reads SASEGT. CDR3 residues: CASSVWRAAHQPQHF. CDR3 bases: TGTGCCAGCAGTGTGTGGAGGGCGGCGCATCAGCCCCAGCATTTT.

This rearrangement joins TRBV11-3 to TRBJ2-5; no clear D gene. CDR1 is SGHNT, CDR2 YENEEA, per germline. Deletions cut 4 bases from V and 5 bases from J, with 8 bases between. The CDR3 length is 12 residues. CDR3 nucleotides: TGTGCCAGCAGCTCGGAAGGGGAGACCCAGTACTTC. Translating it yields CASSSEGETQYF.

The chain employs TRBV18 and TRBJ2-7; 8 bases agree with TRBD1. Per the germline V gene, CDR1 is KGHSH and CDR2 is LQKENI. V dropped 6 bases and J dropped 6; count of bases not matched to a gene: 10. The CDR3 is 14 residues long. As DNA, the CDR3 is TGTGCCAGCTCCCGTAAGGACAGGGCGGGCGAGCAGTACTTC. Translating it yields CASSRKDRAGEQYF.

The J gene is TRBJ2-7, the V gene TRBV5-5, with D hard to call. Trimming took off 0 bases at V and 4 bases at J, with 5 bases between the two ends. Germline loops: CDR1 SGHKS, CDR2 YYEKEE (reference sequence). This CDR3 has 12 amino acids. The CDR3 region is CASSLDFYEQYF. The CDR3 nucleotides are TGTGCCAGCAGCTTGGACTTTTACGAGCAGTACTTC.

DNA of the CDR3: TGTGCCTCCCGTGGGGACAGGGCGAGCACAGATACGCAGTATTTT. It codes for CASRGDRASTDTQYF. The chain joins TRBV5-4 to TRBJ2-3; the match to TRBD1 covers 9 bases. CDR3 length equals 15 residues. V was pared by 10 bases and J by 0 bases, with 9 bases of the junction left unmatched. Germline V gene data show CDR1 as SGHNT and CDR2 as YYREEE (reference sequence).

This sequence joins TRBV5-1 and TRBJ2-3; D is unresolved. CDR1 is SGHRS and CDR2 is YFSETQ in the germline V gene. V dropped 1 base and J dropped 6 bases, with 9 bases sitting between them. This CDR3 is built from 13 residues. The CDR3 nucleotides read TGCGCCAGCAGCTTGTCCCCTCGGGATACGCAGTATTTT. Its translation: CASSLSPRDTQYF.

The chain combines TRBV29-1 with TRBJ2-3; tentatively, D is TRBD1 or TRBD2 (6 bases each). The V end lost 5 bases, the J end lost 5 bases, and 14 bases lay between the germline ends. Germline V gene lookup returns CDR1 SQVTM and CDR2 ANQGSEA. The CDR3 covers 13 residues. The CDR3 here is CSVRGARKDTQYF. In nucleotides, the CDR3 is TGCAGCGTTAGGGGGGCTAGGAAAGATACGCAGTATTTT.

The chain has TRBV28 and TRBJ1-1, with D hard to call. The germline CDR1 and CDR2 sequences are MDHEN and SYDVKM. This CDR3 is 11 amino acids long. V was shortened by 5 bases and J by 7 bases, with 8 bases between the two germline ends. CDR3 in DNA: TGTGCCAGCAGTAGGACCCTTGAAGCTTTCTTT. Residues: CASSRTLEAFF.

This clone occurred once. CDR3 bases: TGTGCCAGCAGTATGGACAGGGGCATGAACACTGAAGCTTTCTTT. It specifies CASSMDRGMNTEAFF. V usage is TRBV6-5 and J usage is TRBJ1-1; 9 bases align to TRBD1. This CDR3 comprises 15 residues. Trimming took 5 bases from V and 0 from J; bases not matched to a gene: 4. The germline CDR1 and CDR2 sequences are MNHEY and SVGAGI.

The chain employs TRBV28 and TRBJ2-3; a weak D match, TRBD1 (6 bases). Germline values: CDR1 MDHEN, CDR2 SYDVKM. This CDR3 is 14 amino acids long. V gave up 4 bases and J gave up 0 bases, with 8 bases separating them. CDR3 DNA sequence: TGTGCCAGCAGTTCAGGGGTGAGCACAGATACGCAGTATTTT. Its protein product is CASSSGVSTDTQYF.

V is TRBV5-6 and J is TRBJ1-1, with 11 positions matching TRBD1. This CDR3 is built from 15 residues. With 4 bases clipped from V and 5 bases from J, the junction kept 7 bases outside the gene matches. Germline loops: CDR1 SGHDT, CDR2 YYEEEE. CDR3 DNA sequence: TGTGCCAGCAGCCCAGGACAGGGGGCGAGGACTGAAGCTTTCTTT. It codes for CASSPGQGARTEAFF.

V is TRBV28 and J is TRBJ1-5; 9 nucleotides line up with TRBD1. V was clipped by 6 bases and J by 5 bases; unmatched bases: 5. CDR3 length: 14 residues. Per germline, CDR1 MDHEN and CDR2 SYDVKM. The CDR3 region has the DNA TGTGCCAGCAGATGGGACAGGGTGGATCAGCCCCAGCATTTT. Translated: CASRWDRVDQPQHF.

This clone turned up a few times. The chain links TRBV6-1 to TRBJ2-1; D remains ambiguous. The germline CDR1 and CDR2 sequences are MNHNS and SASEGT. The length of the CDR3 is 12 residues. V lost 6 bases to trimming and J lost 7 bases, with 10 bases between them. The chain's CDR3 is CASSPARNEQFF. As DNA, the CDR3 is TGTGCCAGCAGCCCAGCGAGGAATGAGCAGTTCTTC.

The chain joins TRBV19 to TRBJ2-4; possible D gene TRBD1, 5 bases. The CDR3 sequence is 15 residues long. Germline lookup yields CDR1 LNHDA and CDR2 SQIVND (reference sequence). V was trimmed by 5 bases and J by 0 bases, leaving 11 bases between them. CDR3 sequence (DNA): TGTGCCAGTAGTCAGGGCCAGCTAGCCAAAAACATTCAGTACTTC. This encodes CASSQGQLAKNIQYF.

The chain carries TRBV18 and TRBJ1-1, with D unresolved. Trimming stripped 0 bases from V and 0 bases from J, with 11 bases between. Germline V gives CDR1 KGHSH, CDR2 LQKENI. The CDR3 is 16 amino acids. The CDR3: CASSPPNLPLNTEAFF. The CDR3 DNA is TGTGCCAGCTCACCACCAAATCTGCCCCTGAACACTGAAGCTTTCTTT.

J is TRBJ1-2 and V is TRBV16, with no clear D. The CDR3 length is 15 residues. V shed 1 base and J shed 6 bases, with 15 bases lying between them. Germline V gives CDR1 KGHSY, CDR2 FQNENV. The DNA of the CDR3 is TGTGCCAGCAGCCAATTTGGCGGGGATCGCAATGGCTACACCTTC. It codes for CASSQFGGDRNGYTF.

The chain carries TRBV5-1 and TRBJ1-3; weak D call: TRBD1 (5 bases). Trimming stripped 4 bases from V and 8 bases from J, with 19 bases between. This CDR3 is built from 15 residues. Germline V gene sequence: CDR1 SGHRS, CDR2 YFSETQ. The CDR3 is CASSPTVAGSDTIYF. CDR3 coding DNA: TGCGCCAGCAGCCCGACAGTGGCAGGGAGTGACACCATATATTTT.

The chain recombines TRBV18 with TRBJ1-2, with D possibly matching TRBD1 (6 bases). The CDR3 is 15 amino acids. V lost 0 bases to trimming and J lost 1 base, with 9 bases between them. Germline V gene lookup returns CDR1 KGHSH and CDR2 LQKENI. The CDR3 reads CASSPPNRDNYGYTF. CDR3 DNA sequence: TGTGCCAGCTCACCACCAAACAGGGATAACTATGGCTACACCTTC. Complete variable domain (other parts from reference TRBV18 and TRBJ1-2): NAGVMQNPRHLVRRRGQEARLRCSPMKGHSHVYWYRQLPEEGLKFMVYLQKENIIDESGMPKERFSAEFPKEGPSILRIQQVVRGDSAAYFCASSPPNRDNYGYTFGSGTRLTVV.

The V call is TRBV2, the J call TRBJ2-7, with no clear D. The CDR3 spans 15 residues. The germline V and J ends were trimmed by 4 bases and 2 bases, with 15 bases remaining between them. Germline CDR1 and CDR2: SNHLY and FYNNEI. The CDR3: CASSARNTRTYEQYF. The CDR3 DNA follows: TGTGCCAGCAGTGCTCGGAACACAAGGACCTACGAGCAGTACTTC.

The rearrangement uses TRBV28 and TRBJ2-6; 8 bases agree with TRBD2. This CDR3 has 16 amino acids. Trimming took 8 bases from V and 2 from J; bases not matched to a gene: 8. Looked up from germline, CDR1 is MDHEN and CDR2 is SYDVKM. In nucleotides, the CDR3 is TGTGCCAGCGGTCGGGCGGGAGGAACTGGGGCCAACGTCCTGACTTTC. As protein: CASGRAGGTGANVLTF.

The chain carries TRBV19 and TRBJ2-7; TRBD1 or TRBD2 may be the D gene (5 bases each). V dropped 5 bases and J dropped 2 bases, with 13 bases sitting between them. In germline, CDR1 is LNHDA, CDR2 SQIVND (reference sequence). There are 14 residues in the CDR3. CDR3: CASSLRDVAYEQYF. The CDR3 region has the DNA TGTGCCAGTAGTCTCCGGGACGTGGCCTACGAGCAGTACTTC.